Listed below are T cell receptor beta chains from one sample, sequenced in a study of blood T cell repertoires in COVID-19. TCRdb's table, derived via immunoSEQ multiplex PCR, lists solely in-frame clones and lacks some. In the table there are roughly 320,000 clones, around nine tenths of which are singletons. Sequences were obtained from peripheral blood. Every receptor here comes from a woman aged 30 to 39 with COVID-19, enrolled during active disease. The CDR3 runs from the conserved cysteine through the conserved F or W. D genes are given only for firm matches. Some rows mark clone size as missing; the rest say once, few, many or name a class of expanded clone.

>TRBJ1-6|-|-|TRBV10-3
CAIWGGQGSPLHF
TGTGCCATCTGGGGGGGGCAAGGATCACCCCTCCACTTT
>TRBJ2-6|many|-|TRBV3-1/TRBV3-2
CASSPQVSGANVLTF
TGTGCCAGCAGCCCCCAGGTCTCTGGGGCCAACGTCCTGACTTTC
>TRBJ2-2|once|-|TRBV15
CATSRDKLPGELFF
TGTGCCACCAGCAGAGATAAGCTCCCCGGGGAGCTGTTTTTT
>TRBJ1-2|-|-|TRBV4-2
CASSQSSVEGANYGYTF
TGTGCCAGCAGCCAATCTTCTGTTGAGGGGGCTAACTATGGCTACACCTTC
>TRBJ2-5|-|-|TRBV6-5
CASSYSVQGLTQYF
TGTGCCAGCAGTTACTCGGTACAGGGCCTAACCCAGTACTTC
>TRBJ1-4|-|-|TRBV6-2/TRBV6-3
CASSSSEKLFF
TGTGCCAGCAGTTCGAGTGAAAAACTGTTTTTT
>TRBJ2-6|-|TRBD2|TRBV4-2
CASIKNPAGGSSGANVLTF
TGTGCCAGCATCAAAAACCCCGCGGGGGGGAGCTCTGGGGCCAACGTCCTGACTTTC
>TRBJ2-1|-|TRBD1|TRBV6-5
CASILRTGYYNEQFF
TGTGCCAGCATTCTGAGGACAGGGTACTACAATGAGCAGTTCTTC
>TRBJ1-1|-|-|TRBV4-1
CASSSTENMNTEAFF
TGCGCCAGCAGTTCTACAGAAAATATGAACACTGAAGCTTTCTTT
>TRBJ1-6|-|-|TRBV4-1
CASSYGTPSSYNSPLHF
TGCGCCAGCAGCTACGGGACACCGAGCTCCTATAATTCACCCCTCCACTTT
>TRBJ1-5|-|-|TRBV27
CASTRGVRVSDQPQHF
TGTGCCAGCACCCGGGGGGTGAGGGTGTCGGATCAGCCCCAGCATTTT
>TRBJ2-7|-|-|TRBV5-1
CASSSSRVPGDYEQYF
TGCGCCAGCAGCTCGTCCCGGGTGCCCGGGGACTACGAGCAGTACTTC
>TRBJ1-4|-|-|TRBV14
CASSQVQGEKLFF
TGTGCCAGCAGCCAAGTTCAGGGGGAAAAACTGTTTTTT
>TRBJ1-2|-|-|TRBV12-3/TRBV12-4
CASKKGHYGYTF
TGTGCCAGCAAAAAGGGGCATTATGGCTACACCTTC
>TRBJ1-6|-|-|TRBV2
CASSVDSPLHF
TGTGCCAGCAGTGTAGATTCACCCCTCCACTTT
>TRBJ2-2|few|TRBD2|TRBV4-1
CASSRPTGGTNTGELFF
TGCGCCAGCAGCCGACCCACCGGGGGGACGAACACCGGGGAGCTGTTTTTT
>TRBJ1-1|-|TRBD1|TRBV4-1
CASSLYLYRGHSRQTEAFF
TGCGCCAGCAGCCTCTATCTATACAGGGGGCATTCGAGACAGACTGAAGCTTTCTTT
>TRBJ1-2|-|TRBD1|TRBV7-2
CASSYRTGGNYGYTF
TGTGCCAGCAGCTATAGGACAGGGGGAAACTATGGCTACACCTTC
>TRBJ2-2|-|TRBD1|TRBV2
CASSRQGPNTGELFF
TGTGCCAGCAGTCGACAGGGGCCGAACACCGGGGAGCTGTTTTTT
>TRBJ2-5|-|-|TRBV18
CASSLNQGSQETQYF
TGTGCCAGCTCACTTAACCAGGGGAGCCAAGAGACCCAGTACTTC
>TRBJ1-2|-|-|TRBV28
CASSSGPKRGYTF
TGTGCCAGCAGTTCTGGCCCCAAACGTGGCTACACCTTC
>TRBJ2-1|-|TRBD1|TRBV6-5
CASSWGQDSYNEQFF
TGTGCCAGCAGTTGGGGACAGGACTCCTACAATGAGCAGTTCTTC
>TRBJ1-5|-|TRBD1|TRBV4-2
CASSRDRVNQPQHF
TGTGCCAGCAGCCGGGACAGGGTCAATCAGCCCCAGCATTTT
>TRBJ1-4|-|-|TRBV18
CASSPGQSPNEKLFF
TGTGCCAGCTCACCAGGTCAAAGCCCTAATGAAAAACTGTTTTTT
>TRBJ1-4|once|-|TRBV28
CASSLPHFQGTNEKLFF
TGTGCCAGCAGTTTGCCCCACTTTCAGGGAACTAATGAAAAACTGTTTTTT
>TRBJ2-7|-|TRBD2|TRBV2
CASRVKGGGSYEQYF
TGTGCCAGCAGGGTGAAGGGCGGGGGATCCTACGAGCAGTACTTC
>TRBJ1-1|once|-|TRBV19
CASSIDRPTGRPLEAFF
TGTGCCAGTAGTATAGATCGGCCCACAGGTAGACCGCTTGAAGCTTTCTTT
>TRBJ2-2|many|TRBD1|TRBV6-4
CASSEQGTGELFF
TGTGCCAGCAGTGAACAGGGGACCGGGGAGCTGTTTTTT
>TRBJ1-2|-|TRBD1|TRBV18
CASSPTGGGTYGYTF
TGTGCCAGCTCCCCAACAGGGGGTGGCACCTATGGCTACACCTTC
>TRBJ2-5|-|TRBD1|TRBV4-3
CASSRNRGQETQYF
TGCGCCAGCAGCCGTAACAGGGGTCAAGAGACCCAGTACTTC
>TRBJ1-2|-|-|TRBV18
CASSPNPQIYGYTF
TGTGCCAGCTCACCAAATCCACAGATCTATGGCTACACCTTC
>TRBJ1-3|once|TRBD1|TRBV27
CASSPWDRGRGNTIYF
TGTGCCAGCAGTCCTTGGGACAGGGGAAGGGGAAACACCATATATTTT
>TRBJ1-1|-|-|TRBV27
CASSLGAPQLNTEAFF
TGTGCCAGCAGTTTGGGCGCCCCGCAGCTGAACACTGAAGCTTTCTTT
>TRBJ2-1|-|-|TRBV11-2
CASSLGFSSYNEQFF
TGTGCCAGCAGCCTCGGGTTTAGCTCCTACAATGAGCAGTTCTTC
>TRBJ1-5|-|-|TRBV6-5
CASRGTGGNQPQHF
TGTGCCAGCAGGGGAACGGGAGGGAATCAGCCCCAGCATTTT
>TRBJ2-3|few|TRBD2|TRBV7-9
CASSRPSGVLTDTQYF
TGTGCCAGCAGCCGACCTAGCGGGGTACTCACAGATACGCAGTATTTT
>TRBJ1-1|once|TRBD1|TRBV27
CASRWTGENTEAFF
TGTGCCAGCAGATGGACAGGGGAGAACACTGAAGCTTTCTTT
>TRBJ2-1|-|-|TRBV6-9
CASRHREQFF
TGTGCCAGCAGACACAGAGAGCAGTTCTTC
>TRBJ2-7|few|-|TRBV5-1
CASSLGQGLEQYF
TGCGCCAGCAGCTTGGGGCAGGGCCTGGAGCAGTACTTC
>TRBJ2-7|once|-|TRBV5-6
CASSWVDSSYEQYF
TGTGCCAGCAGCTGGGTTGACAGCTCCTACGAGCAGTACTTC
>TRBJ1-6|-|-|TRBV4-3
CASSQAGSSPLHF
TGCGCCAGCAGCCAAGCGGGGAGTTCACCCCTCCACTTT
>TRBJ1-1|-|-|TRBV5-5
CASSSWDILLGKRATEAFF
TGTGCCAGCAGCTCCTGGGACATCTTATTAGGGAAGAGAGCGACTGAAGCTTTCTTT
>TRBJ1-1|-|TRBD1|TRBV4-1
CASSQDRQGAEAFF
TGCGCCAGCAGCCAAGATCGGCAGGGGGCTGAAGCTTTCTTT
>TRBJ2-2|-|TRBD1|TRBV2
CASSGQGLNTGELFF
TGTGCCAGCAGTGGACAGGGGTTGAACACCGGGGAGCTGTTTTTT
>TRBJ1-6|once|TRBD1|TRBV6-7
CASSRPGQAVFYNSPLHF
TGTGCCAGCAGTCGGCCGGGACAGGCCGTCTTCTATAATTCACCCCTCCACTTT
>TRBJ1-1|few|-|TRBV7-9
CASSPRTGANTEAFF
TGTGCCAGCAGCCCAAGAACAGGAGCAAACACTGAAGCTTTCTTT
>TRBJ1-6|-|TRBD1|TRBV9
CASSVGPGTGGSPLHF
TGTGCCAGCAGCGTAGGCCCCGGGACAGGGGGATCACCCCTCCACTTT
>TRBJ1-6|-|-|TRBV5-5
CASSLATGTLTDPLHF
TGTGCCAGCAGCTTGGCGACCGGGACACTCACCGATCCCCTCCACTTT
>TRBJ2-7|-|-|TRBV10-1
CASSELVGDYEQYF
TGCGCCAGCAGTGAGCTGGTGGGCGACTACGAGCAGTACTTC
>TRBJ1-5|-|TRBD1|TRBV7-9
CASSLGQGYSNQPQHF
TGTGCCAGCAGCTTGGGACAGGGCTATAGCAATCAGCCCCAGCATTTT
>TRBJ2-3|-|-|TRBV7-8
CASSSRGTGTTDTQYF
TGTGCCAGCAGTTCCAGGGGCACAGGGACCACAGATACGCAGTATTTT
>TRBJ1-4|-|-|TRBV4-2
CASSQVGQGGEKLFF
TGTGCCAGCAGCCAAGTGGGTCAGGGAGGGGAAAAACTGTTTTTT